A selection of T cell receptor beta chains follows, all from one sample in a study of PD-1 blockade in classical Hodgkin lymphoma. Sequencing was performed with immunoSEQ multiplex PCR; in TCRdb, only in-frame clones are kept and a portion is missing. The sample has 45,000 to 60,000 clones; approximately 80% are singletons. This specimen consisted of peripheral blood mononuclear cells (PBMCs), obtained before the fourth cycle of nivolumab. These receptors were taken from a human donor with classical Hodgkin lymphoma. Both conserved end residues are part of each CDR3. Each record gives: V gene, D gene, J gene, clone size, CDR3 protein, CDR3 DNA. The D gene is left open where the match is weak. Only some rows state a clone size, as once, few, many or a class for expanded clones.

>TRBV7-6|TRBD2|TRBJ2-1|once
CASSSPYRGGQNEQFF
TGTGCCAGCAGCTCCCCTTATCGGGGGGGGCAAAATGAGCAGTTCTTC
>TRBV5-1|TRBD1|TRBJ1-2|NA
CASSLVQGDGYTF
TGCGCCAGCAGCTTGGTGCAGGGGGATGGCTACACCTTC
>TRBV19|NA|TRBJ1-1|NA
CASRVGTVNTEAFF
TGTGCCAGTAGGGTAGGGACCGTGAACACTGAAGCTTTCTTT
>TRBV9|TRBD1|TRBJ2-7|NA
CASSVGGQRYEQYF
TGTGCCAGCAGCGTAGGGGGACAGCGCTACGAGCAGTACTTC
>TRBV10-3|NA|TRBJ1-1|NA
CAISRGVIMNTEAFF
TGTGCCATCAGTCGGGGAGTGATTATGAACACTGAAGCTTTCTTT
>TRBV4-1|NA|TRBJ1-6|NA
CASSQDGGSSYNSPLHF
TGCGCCAGCAGCCAAGATGGGGGCAGCTCCTATAATTCACCCCTCCACTTT
>TRBV7-9|TRBD1|TRBJ2-5|NA
CASSLVGTGGRETQYF
TGTGCCAGCAGCTTAGTGGGGACAGGGGGCAGAGAGACCCAGTACTTC
>TRBV9|NA|TRBJ2-7|NA
CASSVGTGSGDEQYF
TGTGCCAGCAGCGTGGGTACAGGGTCCGGGGACGAGCAGTACTTC
>TRBV10-1|TRBD1|TRBJ1-1|NA
CASSEMSGTANTEAFF
TGCGCCAGCAGTGAGATGAGCGGGACAGCGAACACTGAAGCTTTCTTT
>TRBV2|NA|TRBJ1-5|NA
CASRRLVGGNQPQHF
TGTGCCAGCAGGCGATTGGTAGGGGGCAATCAGCCCCAGCATTTT
>TRBV5-4|NA|TRBJ1-2|NA
CASSLAAGGGYGYTF
TGTGCCAGCAGCTTGGCGGCCGGGGGCGGTTATGGCTACACCTTC
>TRBV5-4|NA|TRBJ1-2|once
CASKSFNYGYTF
TGTGCCAGCAAAAGTTTTAACTATGGCTACACCTTC
>TRBV5-1|NA|TRBJ2-1|few
CASSITDIVNEQFF
TGCGCCAGCAGCATCACCGACATAGTGAATGAGCAGTTCTTC
>TRBV5-4|NA|TRBJ1-2|NA
CASSQPGDGYGYTF
TGTGCCAGCAGCCAACCCGGGGACGGCTATGGCTACACCTTC
>TRBV6-6|NA|TRBJ2-7|few
CASRGQFSSAEQYF
TGTGCCAGCAGGGGGCAATTTAGTTCCGCCGAGCAGTACTTC
>TRBV27|TRBD2|TRBJ2-1|NA
CASSFTSGSVGEQFF
TGTGCCAGCAGTTTTACTAGCGGGAGTGTGGGTGAGCAGTTCTTC
>TRBV5-1|NA|TRBJ2-3|once
CASGTHDTDTQYF
TGCGCCAGCGGAACCCACGACACAGATACGCAGTATTTT
>TRBV29-1|NA|TRBJ2-5|NA
CSVDKGDAAETQYF
TGCAGCGTTGATAAGGGGGATGCGGCTGAGACCCAGTACTTC
>TRBV7-2|NA|TRBJ1-5|NA
CASSFRAQPQHF
TGTGCCAGCAGCTTCAGGGCGCAGCCCCAGCATTTT
>TRBV10-3|NA|TRBJ1-2|few
CAIRENRELTTNYGYTF
TGTGCCATCAGAGAAAACAGGGAGTTAACTACTAACTATGGCTACACCTTC
>TRBV19|NA|TRBJ2-7|NA
CASSSAIEQYF
TGTGCCAGTAGTTCAGCGATCGAGCAGTACTTC
>TRBV7-2|NA|TRBJ2-2|NA
CASSLRSTATYTGELFF
TGTGCCAGCAGCTTACGGTCAACGGCGACTTACACCGGGGAGCTGTTTTTT
>TRBV11-1|NA|TRBJ2-5|NA
CASSLYKGDGETQYF
TGTGCCAGCAGCTTATATAAAGGGGACGGGGAGACCCAGTACTTC
>TRBV30|NA|TRBJ1-5|NA
CAWSVPWGGSNQPQHF
TGTGCCTGGAGTGTACCTTGGGGGGGAAGCAATCAGCCCCAGCATTTT
>TRBV28|TRBD2|TRBJ2-5|NA
CASSPGLAGSETQYF
TGTGCCAGCAGCCCCGGACTAGCGGGATCAGAGACCCAGTACTTC
>TRBV11-2|NA|TRBJ2-1|NA
CASSLLARIEQFF
TGTGCCAGCAGCTTACTAGCGAGGATTGAGCAGTTCTTC
>TRBV29-1|TRBD2|TRBJ2-1|NA
CSVELRGSGTSALGRGYNEQFF
TGCAGCGTTGAACTCAGGGGCTCCGGGACTAGCGCTCTAGGCCGGGGCTACAATGAGCAGTTCTTC
>TRBV5-4|NA|TRBJ2-7|NA
CASSQGHEQYF
TGTGCCAGCTCCCAGGGGCACGAGCAGTACTTC
>TRBV19|NA|TRBJ1-3|few
CASTSGNTIYF
TGTGCCAGCACCTCTGGAAACACCATATATTTT
>TRBV29-1|TRBD1|TRBJ1-2|NA
CSVAGTGENYGYTF
TGCAGCGTTGCCGGGACAGGGGAAAACTATGGCTACACCTTC
>TRBV18|NA|TRBJ1-4|NA
CASSPPIGEGSLYEKLFF
TGTGCCAGCTCACCACCGATAGGGGAAGGATCTCTATATGAAAAACTGTTTTTT
>TRBV11-3|NA|TRBJ1-2|few
CASSPTLQAAYGYTF
TGTGCCAGCAGCCCCACCCTGCAGGCAGCCTATGGCTACACCTTC
>TRBV10-3|TRBD1|TRBJ1-1|NA
CAISRDRVGNTEAFF
TGTGCCATCAGCCGGGACAGGGTGGGGAACACTGAAGCTTTCTTT
>TRBV27|NA|TRBJ1-2|NA
CASSLSSASGYTF
TGTGCCAGCAGTTTATCGTCAGCGAGCGGCTACACCTTC
>TRBV27|TRBD2|TRBJ2-1|NA
CASSFLAGAGNEQFF
TGTGCCAGCAGTTTTCTAGCGGGGGCGGGGAATGAGCAGTTCTTC
>TRBV10-3|NA|TRBJ2-7|NA
CAIGGAYEQYF
TGTGCCATCGGCGGGGCTTACGAGCAGTACTTC
>TRBV2|NA|TRBJ2-7|NA
CASSIPLSYEQYF
TGTGCCAGCAGCATACCGCTGTCCTACGAGCAGTACTTC
>TRBV7-2|TRBD1|TRBJ1-5|NA
CASSLRDRGQPQHF
TGTGCCAGCAGCTTGAGGGACAGGGGACAGCCCCAGCATTTT
>TRBV14|NA|TRBJ1-2|NA
CASSQRGPGIDYGYTF
TGTGCCAGCAGCCAGAGAGGGCCCGGGATCGACTATGGCTACACCTTC